These 7 T cell receptor beta chains were sequenced from one sample in a study of blood T cell repertoires in COVID-19. The table came from immunoSEQ multiplex PCR; TCRdb's copy has only in-frame clones and leaves some out. The sample consists of 180,000 or so clones, more than 75% of them appearing once. The sequenced sample consisted of PBMCs or T cells enriched from blood (not recorded which). The source is a man in his sixties who had been exposed to COVID-19.

The chain couples TRBV21-1 to TRBJ2-1; TRBD1 is taken as the D call from the table, unchecked against the DNA. TRBV21-1 is a pseudogene locus. This CDR3 has 14 residues. CDR3 nucleotides: TGTGCCAGCAGCAAGGGACAGGGAATCGGTGAGCAGTTCTTC. This sequence encodes CASSKGQGIGEQFF.

This chain links TRBV30 with TRBJ1-1; tentatively, D is TRBD1 (6 bases). V lost 1 base and J lost 0, with 12 bases in between. Germline V lookup: CDR1 GTSNPN, CDR2 SVGIG (reference sequence). The CDR3 sequence is 15 residues long. CDR3 in DNA: TGTGCCTGGAGTGCTCCCGGGACACTGAACACTGAAGCTTTCTTT. The encoded protein is CAWSAPGTLNTEAFF.

The chain carries TRBV30 and TRBJ1-1; D remains ambiguous. Germline values: CDR1 GTSNPN, CDR2 SVGIG (reference sequence). This CDR3 is 13 amino acids long. V lost 0 bases and J 0 bases, leaving 5 bases between the germline ends. The CDR3 loop reads CAWSVAVNTEAFF. As DNA, the CDR3 is TGTGCCTGGAGTGTAGCGGTGAACACTGAAGCTTTCTTT.

Here the CDR3 reads CASSAPTGGEFYGYTF. The CDR3 DNA reads TGTGCCAGCAGCGCCCCCACAGGGGGCGAATTCTATGGCTACACCTTC. The V call is TRBV9, the J call TRBJ1-2; 9 nucleotides line up with TRBD1. Germline loops: CDR1 SGDLS, CDR2 YYNGEE. V shed 3 bases, J shed 4 bases, and the junction held 10 bases outside the gene matches. This CDR3 region has 16 residues.

In its sample, this clone was seen a few times. CDR3 residues: CSVEVERQTQYF. CDR3 DNA: TGCAGCGTTGAAGTGGAGAGGCAAACGCAGTATTTT. The chain employs TRBV29-1 and TRBJ2-3; D unclear. Per the germline V gene, CDR1 is SQVTM and CDR2 is ANQGSEA. The CDR3 loop spans 12 amino acids. Trimming stripped 1 base from V and 9 bases from J, with 11 bases between.

Only one count was recorded for this clone. CDR3 sequence reads: CATGDRAYQPQHF. In nucleotides, the CDR3 is TGTGCCACCGGGGACAGGGCATATCAGCCCCAGCATTTT. The chain employs TRBV2 and TRBJ1-5; 9 bases are a match to TRBD1. J lost 5 bases, V lost 10 bases, and 6 bases had no gene match. The germline V gene has CDR1 SNHLY and CDR2 FYNNEI. The CDR3 totals 13 residues. The whole variable domain, remainder taken from reference TRBV2 and TRBJ1-5, is EPEVTQTPSHQVTQMGQEVILRCVPISNHLYFYWYRQILGQKVEFLVSFYNNEISEKSEIFDDQFSVERPDGSNFTLKIRSTKLEDSAMYFCATGDRAYQPQHFGDGTRLSIL.

This clone was recorded a few times. The genes are TRBV9 and TRBJ2-2; D is possibly TRBD1 (10 bases). CDR1 SGDLS and CDR2 YYNGEE come from the germline V gene. Trimming shortened V by 4 bases and J by 6 bases, and 25 bases separated the two germline ends. The CDR3 has 18 residues. The chain's CDR3 is CASSPRTGGTSKAGELFF. CDR3 DNA: TGTGCCAGCAGCCCTAGGACAGGGGGGACTAGCAAGGCCGGGGAGCTGTTTTTT. Combining the CDR3 with reference TRBV9 and TRBJ2-2 gives the whole variable domain DSGVTQTPKHLITATGQRVTLRCSPRSGDLSVYWYQQSLDQGLQFLIQYYNGEERAKGNILERFSAQQFPDLHSELNLSSLELGDSALYFCASSPRTGGTSKAGELFFGEGSRLTVL.